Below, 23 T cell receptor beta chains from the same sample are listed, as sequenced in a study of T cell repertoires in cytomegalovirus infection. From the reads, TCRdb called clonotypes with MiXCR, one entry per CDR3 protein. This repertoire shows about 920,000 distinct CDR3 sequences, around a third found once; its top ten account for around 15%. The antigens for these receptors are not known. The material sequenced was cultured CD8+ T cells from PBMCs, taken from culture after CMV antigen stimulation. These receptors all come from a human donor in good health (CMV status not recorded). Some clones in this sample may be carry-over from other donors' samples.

The CDR3 region has the DNA TGTGCCAGCAGTGAAAACGGGAATGAGCAGTTCTTC. This gives the protein CASSENGNEQFF. This chain links TRBV6-1 with TRBJ2-1; D is undetermined. CDR3 length equals 12 residues. V was cut by 2 bases and J by 7 bases, with 6 bases left in between. The germline V gene has CDR1 MNHNS and CDR2 SASEGT.

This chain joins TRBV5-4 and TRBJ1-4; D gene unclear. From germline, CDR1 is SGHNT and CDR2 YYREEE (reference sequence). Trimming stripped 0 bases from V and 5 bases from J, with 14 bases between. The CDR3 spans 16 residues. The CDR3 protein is CASSLASHRGNEKLFF. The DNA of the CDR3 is TGTGCCAGCAGCTTGGCCTCTCATCGGGGAAATGAAAAACTGTTTTTT.

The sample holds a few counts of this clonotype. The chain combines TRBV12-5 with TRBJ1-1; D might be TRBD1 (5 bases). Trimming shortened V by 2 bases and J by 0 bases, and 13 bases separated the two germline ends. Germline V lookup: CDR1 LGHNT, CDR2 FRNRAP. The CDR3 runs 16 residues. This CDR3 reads CASGLPSTEMNTEAFF. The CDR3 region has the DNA TGTGCTAGTGGTTTGCCCTCGACAGAAATGAACACTGAAGCTTTCTTT.

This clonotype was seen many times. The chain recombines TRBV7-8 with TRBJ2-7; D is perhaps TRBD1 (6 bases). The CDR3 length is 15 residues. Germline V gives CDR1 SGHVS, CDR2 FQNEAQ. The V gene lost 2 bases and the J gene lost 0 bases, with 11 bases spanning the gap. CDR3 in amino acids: CASSLPGVSSYEQYF. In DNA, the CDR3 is TGTGCCAGCAGCTTACCAGGGGTTAGCTCCTACGAGCAGTACTTC.

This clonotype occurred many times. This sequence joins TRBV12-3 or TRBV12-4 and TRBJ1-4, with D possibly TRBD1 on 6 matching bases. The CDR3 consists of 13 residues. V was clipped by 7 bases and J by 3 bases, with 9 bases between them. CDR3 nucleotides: TGTGCCAGCAAGGGACAAGCTAATGAAAAACTGTTTTTT. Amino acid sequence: CASKGQANEKLFF.

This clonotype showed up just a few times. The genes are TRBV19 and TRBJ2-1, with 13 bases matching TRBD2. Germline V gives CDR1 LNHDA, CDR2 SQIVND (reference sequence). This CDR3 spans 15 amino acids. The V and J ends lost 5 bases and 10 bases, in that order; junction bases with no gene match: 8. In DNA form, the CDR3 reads TGTGCCAGTAGTGATGAGACTAGCGGGGGGAAGGAGCAGTTCTTC. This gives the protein CASSDETSGGKEQFF.

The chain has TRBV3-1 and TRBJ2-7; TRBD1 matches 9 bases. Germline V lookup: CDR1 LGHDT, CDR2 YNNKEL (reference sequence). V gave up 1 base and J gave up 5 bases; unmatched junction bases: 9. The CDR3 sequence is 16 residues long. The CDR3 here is CASSQVGTGHINEQYF. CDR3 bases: TGTGCCAGCAGCCAAGTCGGGACAGGGCATATTAACGAGCAGTACTTC.

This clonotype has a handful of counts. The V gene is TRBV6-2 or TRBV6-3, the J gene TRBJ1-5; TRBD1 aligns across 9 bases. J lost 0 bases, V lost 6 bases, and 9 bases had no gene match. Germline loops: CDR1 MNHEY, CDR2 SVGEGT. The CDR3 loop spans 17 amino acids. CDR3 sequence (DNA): TGTGCCAGCAGCACGGGACAGGGAACTTATAGCAATCAGCCCCAGCATTTT. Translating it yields CASSTGQGTYSNQPQHF.

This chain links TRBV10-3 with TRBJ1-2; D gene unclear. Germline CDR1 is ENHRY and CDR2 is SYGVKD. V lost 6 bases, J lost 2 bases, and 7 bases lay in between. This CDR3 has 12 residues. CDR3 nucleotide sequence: TGTGCCATCAGAGGCGGGAACTATGGCTACACCTTC. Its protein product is CAIRGGNYGYTF.

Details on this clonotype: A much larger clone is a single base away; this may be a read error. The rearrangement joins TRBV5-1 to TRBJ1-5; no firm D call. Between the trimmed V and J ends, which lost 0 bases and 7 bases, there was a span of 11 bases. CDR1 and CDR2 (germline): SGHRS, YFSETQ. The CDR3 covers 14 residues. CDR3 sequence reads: CASSLASIGQPQHF. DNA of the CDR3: TGCGCCAGCAGCTTGGCCAGCATAGGACAGCCCCAGCATTTT.

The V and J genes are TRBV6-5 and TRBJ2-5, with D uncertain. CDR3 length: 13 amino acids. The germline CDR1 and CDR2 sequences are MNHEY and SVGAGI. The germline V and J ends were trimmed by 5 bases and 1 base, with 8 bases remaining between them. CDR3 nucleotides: TGTGCCAGCAGTGGTAGCACCCAAGAGACCCAGTACTTC. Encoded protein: CASSGSTQETQYF.

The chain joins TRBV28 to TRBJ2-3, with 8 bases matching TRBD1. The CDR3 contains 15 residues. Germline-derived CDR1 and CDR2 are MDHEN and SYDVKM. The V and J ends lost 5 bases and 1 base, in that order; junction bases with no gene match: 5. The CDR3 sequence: CASSRDRGRTDTQYF. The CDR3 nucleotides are TGTGCCAGCAGTCGAGACAGGGGCCGCACAGATACGCAGTATTTT.

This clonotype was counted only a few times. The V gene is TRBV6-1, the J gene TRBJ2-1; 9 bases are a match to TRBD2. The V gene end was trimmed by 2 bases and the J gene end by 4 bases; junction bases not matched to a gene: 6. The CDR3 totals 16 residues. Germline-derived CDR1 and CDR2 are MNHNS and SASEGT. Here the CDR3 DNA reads TGTGCCAGCAGTGAACTCAGCGGGGGGCCGTACAATGAGCAGTTCTTC. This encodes CASSELSGGPYNEQFF.

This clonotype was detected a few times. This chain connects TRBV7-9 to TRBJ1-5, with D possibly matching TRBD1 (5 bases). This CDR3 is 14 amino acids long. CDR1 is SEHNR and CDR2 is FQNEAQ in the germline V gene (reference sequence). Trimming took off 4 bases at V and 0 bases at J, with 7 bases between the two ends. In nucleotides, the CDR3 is TGTGCCAGCAGCTCACAGGCTAGCAATCAGCCCCAGCATTTT. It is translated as CASSSQASNQPQHF.

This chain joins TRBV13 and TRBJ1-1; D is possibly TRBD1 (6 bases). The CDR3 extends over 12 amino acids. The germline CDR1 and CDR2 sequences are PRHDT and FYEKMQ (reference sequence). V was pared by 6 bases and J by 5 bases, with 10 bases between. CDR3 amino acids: CASRGQGTEAFF. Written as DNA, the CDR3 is TGTGCCAGCAGAGGGCAGGGGACTGAAGCTTTCTTT.

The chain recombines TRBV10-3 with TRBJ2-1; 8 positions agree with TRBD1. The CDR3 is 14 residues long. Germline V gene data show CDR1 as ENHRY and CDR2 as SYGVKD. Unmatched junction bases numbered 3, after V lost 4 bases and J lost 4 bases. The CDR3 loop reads CAISAGGAYNEQFF. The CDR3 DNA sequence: TGTGCCATCAGTGCAGGGGGCGCATACAATGAGCAGTTCTTC.

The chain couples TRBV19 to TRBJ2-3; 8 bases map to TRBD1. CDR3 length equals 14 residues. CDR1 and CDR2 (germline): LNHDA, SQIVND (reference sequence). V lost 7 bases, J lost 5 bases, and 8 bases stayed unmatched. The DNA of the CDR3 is TGTGCCAGTACCACCGACAGGGGCAGAGATACGCAGTATTTT. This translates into CASTTDRGRDTQYF.

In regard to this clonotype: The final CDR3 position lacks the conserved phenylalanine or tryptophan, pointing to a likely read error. CDR3 DNA sequence: TGTGCCAGCAGTTTTCATCCAATAAGGACAGACACAGATACGCAGTATTCT. This codes for CASSFHPIRTDTDTQYS. The J gene is TRBJ2-3, the V gene TRBV12-3 or TRBV12-4; tentatively, D is TRBD1 (6 bases). This CDR3 spans 17 amino acids. V dropped 3 bases and J dropped 2 bases, with 18 bases sitting between them.

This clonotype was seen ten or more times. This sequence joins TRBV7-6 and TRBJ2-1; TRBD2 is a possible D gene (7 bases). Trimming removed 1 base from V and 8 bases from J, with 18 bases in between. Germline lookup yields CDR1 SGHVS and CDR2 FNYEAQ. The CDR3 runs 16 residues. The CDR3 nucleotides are TGTGCCAGCAGCTTAGAAGGGGGGGGCTTCGAGGATGAGCAGTTCTTC. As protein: CASSLEGGGFEDEQFF.

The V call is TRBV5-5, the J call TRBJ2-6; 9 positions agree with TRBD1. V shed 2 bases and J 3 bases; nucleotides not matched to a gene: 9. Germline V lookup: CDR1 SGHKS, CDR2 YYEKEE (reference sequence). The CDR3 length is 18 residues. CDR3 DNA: TGTGCCAGCAGCTTAGCGGGACAGGGTCTTTATGGGGCCAACGTCCTGACTTTC. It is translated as CASSLAGQGLYGANVLTF.

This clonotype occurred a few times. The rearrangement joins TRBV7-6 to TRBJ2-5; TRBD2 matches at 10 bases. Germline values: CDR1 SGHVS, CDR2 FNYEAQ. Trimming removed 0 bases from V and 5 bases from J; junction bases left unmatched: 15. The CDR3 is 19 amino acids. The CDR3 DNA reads TGTGCCAGCAGCTTAGCGGAGGAGGGGCTAGCGGGGGTTCTGGAGACCCAGTACTTC. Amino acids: CASSLAEEGLAGVLETQYF.

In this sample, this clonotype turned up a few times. In DNA, the CDR3 is TGTGCCAGCAGCCCCCGTAGCGGGGGGGGAGATACGCAGTATTTT. Its translation is CASSPRSGGGDTQYF. V gene TRBV7-6 combines with J gene TRBJ2-3; the match to TRBD2 covers 11 bases. V shed 5 bases and J 5 bases; nucleotides not matched to a gene: 6. CDR3 length: 15 amino acids. CDR1 and CDR2 from the germline V gene are SGHVS and FNYEAQ.

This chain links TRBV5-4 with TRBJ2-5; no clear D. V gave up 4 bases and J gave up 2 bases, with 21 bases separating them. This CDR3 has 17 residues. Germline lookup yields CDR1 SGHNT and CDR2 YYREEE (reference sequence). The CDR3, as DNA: TGTGCCAGCAGCCCAACCGCGGCTATGGGTTTTCAAGAGACCCAGTACTTC. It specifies CASSPTAAMGFQETQYF.